This entry features one T cell receptor beta chain sequence. This CDR3 contains 15 residues. Germline V CDR1 and CDR2: LNHDA, SQIVND (reference sequence). V was cut by 3 bases and J by 5 bases, with 13 bases left in between. This record belongs to a study of blood T cell repertoires in COVID-19. Study details: Whether acute or convalescent, the COVID-19 samples came from the United States, Italy and Spain.

Per the original data handling: The assay estimated nucleated cells by amplifying reference gene primers. Sequenced by immunoSEQ multiplex PCR; TCRdb stores in-frame clones only, minus some. V, J and clone size reflect that table, while D and trimming were determined from the DNA. The sample lists 250,000 or so clones; about 80% were seen once. Participant age was about 18 to 89 years, and participants resided in fewer than 30 US areas. Either two negative PCRs, clearance, or symptom resolution qualified Cohort 3 donors as recovered. The source material was PBMCs or T cells enriched from blood (not recorded which). V usage is TRBV19 and J usage is TRBJ1-4; D is uncertain. The receptor comes from a man aged 50 to 60 who had recovered from COVID-19. For the CDR3, the DNA is TGTGCCAGTAGTATTCGGGGAGACCCCAATGAAAAACTGTTTTTT. This sequence encodes CASSIRGDPNEKLFF.